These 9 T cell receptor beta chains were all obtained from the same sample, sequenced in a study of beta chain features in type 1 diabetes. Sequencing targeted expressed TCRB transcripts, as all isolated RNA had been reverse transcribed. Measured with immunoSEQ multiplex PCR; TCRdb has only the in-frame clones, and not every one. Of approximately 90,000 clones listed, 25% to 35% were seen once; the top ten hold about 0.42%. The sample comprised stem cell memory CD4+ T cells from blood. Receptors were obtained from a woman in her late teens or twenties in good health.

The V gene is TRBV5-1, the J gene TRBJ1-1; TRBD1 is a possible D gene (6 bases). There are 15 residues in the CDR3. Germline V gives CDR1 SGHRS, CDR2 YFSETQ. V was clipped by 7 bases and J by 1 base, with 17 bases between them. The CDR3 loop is CASASTGHPNTEAFF. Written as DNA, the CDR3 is TGCGCCAGCGCCTCGACGGGACACCCGAACACTGAAGCTTTCTTT.

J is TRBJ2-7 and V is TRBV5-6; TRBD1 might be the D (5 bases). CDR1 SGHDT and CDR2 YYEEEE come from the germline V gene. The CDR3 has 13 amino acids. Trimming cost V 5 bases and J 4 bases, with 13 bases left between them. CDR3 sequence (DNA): TGTGCCAGCAGTAAGGACATCTCTTACGAGCAGTACTTC. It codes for CASSKDISYEQYF.

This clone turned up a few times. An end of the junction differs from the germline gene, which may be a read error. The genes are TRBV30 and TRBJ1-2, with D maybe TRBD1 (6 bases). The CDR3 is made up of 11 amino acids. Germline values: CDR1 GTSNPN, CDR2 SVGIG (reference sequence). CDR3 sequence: CAWSVGGGPFF. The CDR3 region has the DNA TGTGCCTGGAGTGTAGGGGGGGGCCCGTTCTTC.

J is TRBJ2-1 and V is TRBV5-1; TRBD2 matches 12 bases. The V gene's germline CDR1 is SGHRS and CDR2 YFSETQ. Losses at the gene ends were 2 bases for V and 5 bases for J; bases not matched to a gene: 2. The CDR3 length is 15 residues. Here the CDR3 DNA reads TGCGCCAGCAGCTTCGGACTAGCGGGAAACAATGAGCAGTTCTTC. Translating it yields CASSFGLAGNNEQFF. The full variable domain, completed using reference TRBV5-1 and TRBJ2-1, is KAGVTQTPRYLIKTRGQQVTLSCSPISGHRSVSWYQQTPGQGLQFLFEYFSETQRNKGNFPGRFSGRQFSNSRSEMNVSTLELGDSALYLCASSFGLAGNNEQFFGPGTRLTVL.

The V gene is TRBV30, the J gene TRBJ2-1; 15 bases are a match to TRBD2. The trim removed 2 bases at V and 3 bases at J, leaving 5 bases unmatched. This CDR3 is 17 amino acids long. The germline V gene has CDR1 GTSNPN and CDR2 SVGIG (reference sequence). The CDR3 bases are TGTGCCTGGAGTAGGACTAGCGGGGGGGTACTCTACAATGAGCAGTTCTTC. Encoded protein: CAWSRTSGGVLYNEQFF.

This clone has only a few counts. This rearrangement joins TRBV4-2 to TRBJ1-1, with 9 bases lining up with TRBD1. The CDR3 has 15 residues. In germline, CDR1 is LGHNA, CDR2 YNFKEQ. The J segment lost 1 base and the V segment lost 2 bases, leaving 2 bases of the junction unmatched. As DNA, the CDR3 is TGTGCCAGCAGCCAACCGACAGGGGGGAACACTGAAGCTTTCTTT. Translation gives CASSQPTGGNTEAFF.

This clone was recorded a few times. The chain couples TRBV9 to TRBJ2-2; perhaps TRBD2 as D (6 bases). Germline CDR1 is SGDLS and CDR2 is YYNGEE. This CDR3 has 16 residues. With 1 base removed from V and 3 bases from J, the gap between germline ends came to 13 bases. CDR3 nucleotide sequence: TGTGCCAGCAGCGTACGGGAGAGGGGATACACCGGGGAGCTGTTTTTT. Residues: CASSVRERGYTGELFF.

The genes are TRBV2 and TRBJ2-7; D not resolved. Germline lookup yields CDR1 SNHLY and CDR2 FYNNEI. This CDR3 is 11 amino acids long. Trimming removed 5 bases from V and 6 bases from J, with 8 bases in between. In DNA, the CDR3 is TGTGCCAGCAGTCCTCCAGGCGAGCAGTACTTC. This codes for CASSPPGEQYF.

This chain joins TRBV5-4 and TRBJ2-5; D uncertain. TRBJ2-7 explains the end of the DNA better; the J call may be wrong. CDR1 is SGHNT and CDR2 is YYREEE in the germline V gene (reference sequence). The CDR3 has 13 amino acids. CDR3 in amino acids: CASSLRASYEQYF. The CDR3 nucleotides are TGTGCCAGCAGCTTGCGAGCCTCCTACGAGCAGTACTTC.